This T cell receptor (beta chain) came from a study of blood T cell repertoires in COVID-19. Study summary: The analysed material was cDNA or gDNA that came from T cells, B-cell-depleted T cells, or PBMCs.

Germline values: CDR1 KGHDR, CDR2 SFDVKD. J gave up 0 bases and V 5 bases, and 5 bases lay outside the gene matches. The CDR3 sequence is 16 residues long. Individuals drawn from approximately 22 US areas were about 18 to 100 years old. The study counted Cohort 3 donors as recovered given two negative PCRs, clearance, or symptom resolution. Source study methods: Amplification of reference gene primers was used by the study to estimate nucleated cell counts. The repertoire was sequenced with immunoSEQ multiplex PCR; TCRdb's copy has only in-frame clones and lacks some. V, J and clone size reflect that table, while D and trimming were determined from the DNA. The sample shows more than 150,000 clones, roughly 80% of them seen only once.

The chain joins TRBV24-1 to TRBJ1-3; 8 bases align to TRBD1. The sample was PBMCs or T cells enriched from blood (not recorded which). This clonotype originated in a woman aged 45-60 years who had recovered from COVID-19. CDR3 DNA: TGTGCCACCAGTGCAGGGGGCCCTGTCTCTGGAAACACCATATATTTT. The encoded protein is CATSAGGPVSGNTIYF.